Measured by frequency, the clone carrying this TCR beta chain is medium-sized. The length of the CDR3 is 14 residues. Germline CDR1 is LNHNV and CDR2 is YYDKDF (reference sequence). One tube held mixed TRB-A and TRB-B primer pools for touch-down PCR. After re-calling the multiplex PCR reads, TCRdb lists one entry per CDR3 protein, DNA absent. This sample contains about 5,100 distinct CDR3 sequences. Some 38,000 genome equivalents of blood DNA were amplified for TRB. This entry comes from a study of T cell clusters in autoimmune cytopenias. The sample also formed part of further work on T cell repertoires in aging, cancer and after chemotherapy. This second study says: Healthy donor repertoires were recorded over several months to years and showed clear clonal overlap.

The clonotype was recovered from a human donor in good health. The specimen was peripheral blood. The chain combines TRBV15 with TRBJ2-3; absent DNA, TCRdb's TRBD1 call cannot be checked. CDR3 amino acids: CATRMGGPADTQYF.